Below, 8 T cell receptor beta chains from the same sample are listed, as sequenced in a study of T cells expressing NK-cell markers. TCRdb re-called the 5' RACE reads and gives one entry per CDR3 protein, without DNA. This table lists under 500,000 distinct CDR3 sequences. Sequenced: blood T cells: a sorted CD56 or NKG2C T cell subset, CD4+ or CD8+ T cells, or bulk PBMC T cells (not recorded which). All receptors derive from a woman aged 18-70 years in good health.

The rearrangement uses TRBV4-3 and TRBJ2-3; the TCRdb D gene call, TRBD2, has no DNA to confirm it. Looked up from germline, CDR1 is LGHNA and CDR2 is YSLEER. The CDR3 length is 14 residues. The CDR3 protein is CASSQREATDTQYF.

The chain has TRBV4-3 and TRBJ2-6. Germline CDR1 is LGHNA and CDR2 is YSLEER. There are 16 residues in the CDR3. Here the CDR3 reads CASSQEAKVGANVLTF.

The chain carries TRBV18 and TRBJ2-1; TCRdb's assignment of TRBD1 cannot be checked, as there is no DNA. In germline, CDR1 is KGHSH, CDR2 LQKENI. CDR3 length: 14 amino acids. The CDR3 reads CASSPDRGGNEQFF.

The rearrangement uses TRBV12-3 or TRBV12-4 and TRBJ1-2. CDR3 size: 15 residues. The chain's CDR3 is CASSPPTSTNYGYTF.

J is TRBJ2-5 and V is TRBV5-1; without DNA, the TCRdb call of TRBD1 cannot be checked. CDR3 size: 14 residues. The V gene's germline CDR1 is SGHRS and CDR2 YFSETQ. CDR3 residues: CASRPWDRRETQYF.

This chain connects TRBV7-2 to TRBJ2-7. This CDR3 contains 14 residues. In germline, CDR1 is SGHTA, CDR2 FQGNSA. The CDR3 loop reads CASSLLAHAYEQYF.

The J gene is TRBJ2-5, the V gene TRBV20-1; lacking DNA, the TRBD1 call made by TCRdb goes unchecked. This CDR3 has 14 amino acids. Germline V gene sequence: CDR1 DFQATT, CDR2 SNEGSKA (reference sequence). The CDR3 sequence is CSAVTGTAQETQYF.

The rearrangement joins TRBV5-1 to TRBJ2-7; the D call from TCRdb, TRBD1, cannot be confirmed without DNA. CDR1 is SGHRS and CDR2 is YFSETQ in the germline V gene. CDR3 length: 15 residues. CDR3 loop: CASSLESGREDEQYF.